Listed below are T cell receptor beta chains from one sample, sequenced in a study of cytomegalovirus exposure and HLA in healthy donors. Measured with immunoSEQ multiplex PCR; TCRdb has only the in-frame clones, and not every one. Of more than 130,000 clones in the sample, roughly three quarters were seen once. The sample taken for sequencing was PBMCs. The receptor source for this set is a male donor in good health and CMV-seronegative. Each CDR3 is given with its conserved first and last residue.

V,J,CDR3
TRBV7-9,TRBJ1-1,CASTPTGTGRTEAFF
TRBV19,TRBJ1-1,CASSARTDTEAFF
TRBV7-3,TRBJ2-2,CASSFNQANTGELFF
TRBV15,TRBJ1-5,CATSRTEGIQPQHF
TRBV27,TRBJ2-5,CASSFQGSWETQYF
TRBV4-3,TRBJ2-7,CASSQETGSVQYF
TRBV19,TRBJ2-7,CASSPQLEDEQYF
TRBV6-5,TRBJ2-7,CASSHQLGAAYEQYF
TRBV6-6,TRBJ1-2,CASSYSVGYGYTF
TRBV4-3,TRBJ1-2,CASSQDIGAGDYGYTF
TRBV4-2,TRBJ2-5,CASSQGVMPTSGAEETQYF
TRBV7-6,TRBJ1-2,CASSSGQGTSGYTF
TRBV9,TRBJ2-7,CASSPGDETGKQYF
TRBV6-1,TRBJ1-1,CASGPTVNTEAFF
TRBV27,TRBJ1-5,CASSLRDSWNQPQHF
TRBV19,TRBJ2-6,CASTYPSGANVLTF
TRBV2,TRBJ2-2,CASSGKGANTGELFF
TRBV10-1,TRBJ1-1,CAWDLGGGAEAFF
TRBV30,TRBJ2-3,CAWTLPSGLTDTQYF
TRBV6-5,TRBJ1-2,CASSYRGQAGGYTF
TRBV5-4,TRBJ2-3,CASSYPSGGVDTQYF
TRBV19,TRBJ2-1,CASSIAGYEQFF
TRBV2,TRBJ1-5,CASSVESGNQPQHF
TRBV10-3,TRBJ2-4,CAISEGLRNKNIQYF
TRBV2,TRBJ1-2,CASSDRNYGYTF
TRBV5-1,TRBJ2-5,CASRLEGAGETQYF
TRBV7-2,TRBJ1-5,CASSTGWGENQPQHF
TRBV19,TRBJ2-4,CASALAGGNIQYF
TRBV7-2,TRBJ2-7,CASSSGAGYEQYF
TRBV19,TRBJ1-2,CASTPGGGTLYGYTF
TRBV27,TRBJ1-6,CASSPVGSTGANSPLHF
TRBV18,TRBJ1-2,CASSPAGYGYTF
TRBV25-1,TRBJ1-2,CASSESGGFRYTF
TRBV18,TRBJ2-1,CASSLSRNSYNEQFF
TRBV7-9,TRBJ2-7,CASSLGPGEQYF
TRBV30,TRBJ2-3,CAWSHEPGFTDTQYF
TRBV27,TRBJ2-7,CASTRQRGPLYEQYF
TRBV6-5,TRBJ2-1,CASSPDRGNEQFF
TRBV10-3,TRBJ1-1,CAISALETIEAFF
TRBV5-6,TRBJ1-1,CASSLFQVPEAFF
TRBV9,TRBJ2-5,CASSPGLAGRETQYF
TRBV28,TRBJ1-2,CASSLRLGSRGYTF
TRBV7-9,TRBJ1-2,CASQGANYGYTF
TRBV14,TRBJ1-1,CASSQYPGPQTEAFF
TRBV7-2,TRBJ1-4,CASSSERGLEKLFF
TRBV2,TRBJ2-1,CASSLSVAGELYGEQFF
TRBV6-5,TRBJ1-1,CASSLTGSVNTEAFF
TRBV7-2,TRBJ2-5,CASSINAQGETQYF
TRBV5-5,TRBJ1-6,CASSPPTGVRGESPLHF
TRBV19,TRBJ1-1,CASSPTTGTEAFF
TRBV4-3,TRBJ2-1,CASSSSTGGEELRQFF
TRBV2,TRBJ2-7,CASSAYGQDLTEQYF
TRBV4-3,TRBJ1-2,CASSHLGGEGYTF
TRBV2,TRBJ2-3,CASSDGRGTDTQYF